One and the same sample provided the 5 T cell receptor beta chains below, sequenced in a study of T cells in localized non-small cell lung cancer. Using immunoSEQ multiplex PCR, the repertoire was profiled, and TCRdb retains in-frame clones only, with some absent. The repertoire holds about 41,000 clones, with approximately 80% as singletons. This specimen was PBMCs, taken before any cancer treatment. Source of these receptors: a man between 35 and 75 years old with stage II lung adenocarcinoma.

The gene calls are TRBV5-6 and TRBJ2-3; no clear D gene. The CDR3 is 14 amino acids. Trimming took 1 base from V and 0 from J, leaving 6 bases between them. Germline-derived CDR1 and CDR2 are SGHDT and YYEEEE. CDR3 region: CASSLWSSTDTQYF. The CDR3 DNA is TGTGCCAGCAGCTTGTGGTCTAGCACAGATACGCAGTATTTT.

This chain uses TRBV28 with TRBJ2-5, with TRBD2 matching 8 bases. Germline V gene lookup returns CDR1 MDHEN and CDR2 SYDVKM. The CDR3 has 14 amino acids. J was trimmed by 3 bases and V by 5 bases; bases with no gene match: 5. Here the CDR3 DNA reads TGTGCCAGCAGTAGACGGGGGGGTGAAGAGACCCAGTACTTC. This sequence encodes CASSRRGGEETQYF.

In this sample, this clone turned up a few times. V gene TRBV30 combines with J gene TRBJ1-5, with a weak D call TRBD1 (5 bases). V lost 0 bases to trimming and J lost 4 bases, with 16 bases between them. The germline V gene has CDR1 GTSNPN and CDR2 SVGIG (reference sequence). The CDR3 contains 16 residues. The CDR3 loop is CAWSVGRQGSNQPQHF. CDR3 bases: TGTGCCTGGAGTGTAGGTAGGCAGGGAAGTAATCAGCCCCAGCATTTT.

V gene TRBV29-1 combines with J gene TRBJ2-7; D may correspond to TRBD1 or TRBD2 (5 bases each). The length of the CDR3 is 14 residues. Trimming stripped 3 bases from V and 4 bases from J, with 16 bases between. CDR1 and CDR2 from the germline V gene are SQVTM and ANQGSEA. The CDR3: CSVDRSGSGYEQYF. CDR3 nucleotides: TGCAGCGTTGATCGGTCAGGGAGTGGGTACGAGCAGTACTTC.

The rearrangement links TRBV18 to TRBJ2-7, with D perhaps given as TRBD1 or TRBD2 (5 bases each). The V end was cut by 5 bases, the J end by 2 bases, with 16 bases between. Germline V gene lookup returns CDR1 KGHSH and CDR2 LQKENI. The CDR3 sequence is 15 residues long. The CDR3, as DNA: TGTGCCAGCTCAACTACTCCCGGGACCACCTACGAGCAGTACTTC. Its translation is CASSTTPGTTYEQYF.